This T cell receptor beta chain was profiled in a study of blood T cell repertoires in COVID-19. Study-level background: The analysed material was cDNA or gDNA that came from T cells, B-cell-depleted T cells, or PBMCs.

Unmatched junction bases numbered 3, after V lost 6 bases and J lost 3 bases. The V gene's germline CDR1 is KGHSH and CDR2 LQKENI. This CDR3 is built from 14 residues. Here immunoSEQ multiplex PCR was the method, and the copy in TCRdb shows in-frame clones only, minus some. The sample holds around 130,000 clones, about 86% seen once. The chain combines TRBV18 with TRBJ1-4; the match to TRBD1 covers 8 bases. This TCR came from a woman aged 45-65 years who had recovered from COVID-19. Sequencing was carried out using peripheral blood. The CDR3 DNA reads TGTGCCAGCTCGCGACAGGGGTCTAATGAAAAACTGTTTTTT. It is translated as CASSRQGSNEKLFF. The full variable domain, rest sourced from reference TRBV18 and TRBJ1-4, is NAGVMQNPRHLVRRRGQEARLRCSPMKGHSHVYWYRQLPEEGLKFMVYLQKENIIDESGMPKERFSAEFPKEGPSILRIQQVVRGDSAAYFCASSRQGSNEKLFFGSGTQLSVL.